This is a list of T cell receptor beta chains from one sample in a study of shared clonotypes between healthy human individuals. TCRdb keeps only in-frame clones here, not all; method: immunoSEQ multiplex PCR. The sample includes about 500,000 clones, roughly three quarters of them seen just once. The sequenced material came from PBMCs. The source of these receptors is a woman between 35 and 50 years old in good health. Some clones in this sample may be carry-over from other donors' samples. The CDR3 runs from the conserved cysteine through the conserved F or W. Each record gives: V gene, J gene, CDR3 protein.

v_gene: TRBV30
j_gene: TRBJ2-1
CDR3aa: CAWSMRLSYNEQFF

v_gene: TRBV11-2
j_gene: TRBJ2-7
CDR3aa: CASSKDVDSFYEQYF

v_gene: TRBV5-1
j_gene: TRBJ1-2
CDR3aa: CASTQDGANYGYTF

v_gene: TRBV7-2
j_gene: TRBJ2-7
CDR3aa: CASSLVGTSGEQYF

v_gene: TRBV30
j_gene: TRBJ2-1
CDR3aa: CAWSVVPREQFF

v_gene: TRBV4-3
j_gene: TRBJ2-3
CDR3aa: CASSQVRGTDFTDTQYF

v_gene: TRBV5-1
j_gene: TRBJ1-1
CDR3aa: CASSLERDREAFF

v_gene: TRBV7-2
j_gene: TRBJ2-2
CDR3aa: CASSLAIGHNTGELFF

v_gene: TRBV5-1
j_gene: TRBJ2-7
CDR3aa: CASSQGQGPSYEQYF

v_gene: TRBV27
j_gene: TRBJ2-1
CDR3aa: CASSFGRVNEQFF

v_gene: TRBV29-1
j_gene: TRBJ1-1
CDR3aa: CSVRAGWGMNTEAFF

v_gene: TRBV28
j_gene: TRBJ2-5
CDR3aa: CASRPGTGNLETQYF